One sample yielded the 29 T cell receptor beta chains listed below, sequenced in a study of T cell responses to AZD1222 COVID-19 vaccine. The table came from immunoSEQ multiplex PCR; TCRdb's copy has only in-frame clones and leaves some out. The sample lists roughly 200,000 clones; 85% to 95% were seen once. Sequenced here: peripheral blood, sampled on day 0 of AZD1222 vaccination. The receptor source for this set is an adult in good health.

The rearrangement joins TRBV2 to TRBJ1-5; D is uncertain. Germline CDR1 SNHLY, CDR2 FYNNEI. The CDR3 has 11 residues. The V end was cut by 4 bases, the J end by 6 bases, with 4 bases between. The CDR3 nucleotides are TGTGCCAGCAGTGCCGGTCAGCCCCAGCATTTT. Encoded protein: CASSAGQPQHF.

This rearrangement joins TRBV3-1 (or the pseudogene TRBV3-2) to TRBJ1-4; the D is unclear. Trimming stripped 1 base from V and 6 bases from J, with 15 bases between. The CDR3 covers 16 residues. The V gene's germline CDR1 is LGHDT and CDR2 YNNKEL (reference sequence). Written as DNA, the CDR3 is TGTGCCAGCAGCCAAGTCGTGTTTTTCGGCTATGAAAAACTGTTTTTT. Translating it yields CASSQVVFFGYEKLFF.

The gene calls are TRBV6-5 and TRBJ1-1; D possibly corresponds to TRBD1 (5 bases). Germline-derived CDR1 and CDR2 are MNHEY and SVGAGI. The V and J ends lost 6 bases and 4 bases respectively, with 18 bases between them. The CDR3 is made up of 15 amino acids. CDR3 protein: CASSTSKIRGTEAFF. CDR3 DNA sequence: TGTGCCAGCAGCACAAGTAAGATAAGGGGCACTGAAGCTTTCTTT.

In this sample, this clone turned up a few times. Here the CDR3 DNA reads TGCGCCAGCAGCTTGGGACAGAGCGGCCCTTACAATGAGCAGTTCTTC. Translating it yields CASSLGQSGPYNEQFF. The chain links TRBV5-1 to TRBJ2-1; tentatively, D is TRBD1 or TRBD2 (5 bases each). CDR3 length equals 16 residues. The germline V gene has CDR1 SGHRS and CDR2 YFSETQ. Trimming took 0 bases from V and 4 from J, leaving 14 bases between them. The complete variable domain, with remaining parts taken from reference TRBV5-1 and TRBJ2-1, reads KAGVTQTPRYLIKTRGQQVTLSCSPISGHRSVSWYQQTPGQGLQFLFEYFSETQRNKGNFPGRFSGRQFSNSRSEMNVSTLELGDSALYLCASSLGQSGPYNEQFFGPGTRLTVL.

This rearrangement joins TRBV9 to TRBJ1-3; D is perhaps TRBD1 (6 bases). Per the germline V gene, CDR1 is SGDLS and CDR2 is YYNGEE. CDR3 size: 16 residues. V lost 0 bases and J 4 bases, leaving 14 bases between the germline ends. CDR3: CASSVVSGAPGNTIYF. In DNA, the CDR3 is TGTGCCAGCAGCGTAGTATCAGGGGCGCCGGGAAACACCATATATTTT. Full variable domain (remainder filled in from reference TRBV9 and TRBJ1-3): DSGVTQTPKHLITATGQRVTLRCSPRSGDLSVYWYQQSLDQGLQFLIQYYNGEERAKGNILERFSAQQFPDLHSELNLSSLELGDSALYFCASSVVSGAPGNTIYFGEGSWLTVV.

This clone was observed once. The CDR3 loop is CASSDVAGGHGKLFF. DNA of the CDR3: TGTGCCAGCAGTGACGTGGCAGGGGGCCATGGAAAACTGTTTTTT. The rearrangement uses TRBV25-1 and TRBJ1-4; TRBD1 matches 8 bases. The CDR3 spans 15 residues. Germline CDR1 is MGHDK and CDR2 is SYGVNS. The J segment lost 10 bases and the V segment lost 3 bases, leaving 10 bases of the junction unmatched.

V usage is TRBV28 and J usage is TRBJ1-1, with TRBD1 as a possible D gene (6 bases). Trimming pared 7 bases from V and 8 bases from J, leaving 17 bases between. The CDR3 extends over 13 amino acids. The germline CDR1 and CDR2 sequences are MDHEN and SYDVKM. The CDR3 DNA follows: TGTGCCAGCATTAGGGGGGGGGACTCGGAAGCTTTCTTT. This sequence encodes CASIRGGDSEAFF. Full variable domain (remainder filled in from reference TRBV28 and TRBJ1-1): DVKVTQSSRYLVKRTGEKVFLECVQDMDHENMFWYRQDPGLGLRLIYFSYDVKMKEKGDIPEGYSVSREKKERFSLILESASTNQTSMYLCASIRGGDSEAFFGQGTRLTVV.

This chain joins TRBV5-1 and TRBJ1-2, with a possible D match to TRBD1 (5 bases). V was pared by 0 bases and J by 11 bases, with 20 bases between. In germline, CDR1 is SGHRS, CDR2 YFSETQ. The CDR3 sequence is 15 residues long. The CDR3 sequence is CASSLAGGGAHLYTF. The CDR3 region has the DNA TGCGCCAGCAGCTTGGCCGGGGGAGGGGCTCATCTATACACCTTC.

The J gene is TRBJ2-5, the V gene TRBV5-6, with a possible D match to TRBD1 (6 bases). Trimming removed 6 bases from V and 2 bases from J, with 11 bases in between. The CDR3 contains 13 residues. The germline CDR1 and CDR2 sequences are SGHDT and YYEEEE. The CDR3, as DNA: TGTGCCAGCACCCACAGGGATCAAGAGACCCAGTACTTC. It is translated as CASTHRDQETQYF.

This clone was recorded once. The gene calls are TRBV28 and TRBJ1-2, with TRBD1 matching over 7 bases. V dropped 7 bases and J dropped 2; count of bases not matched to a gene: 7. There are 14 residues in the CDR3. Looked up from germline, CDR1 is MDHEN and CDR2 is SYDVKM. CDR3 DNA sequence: TGTGCCAGCAAAACCGGGACAGTGAACTATGGCTACACCTTC. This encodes CASKTGTVNYGYTF.

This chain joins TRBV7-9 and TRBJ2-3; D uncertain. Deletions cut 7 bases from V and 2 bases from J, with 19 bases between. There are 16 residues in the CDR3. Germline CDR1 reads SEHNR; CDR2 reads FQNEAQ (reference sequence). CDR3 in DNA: TGTGCCAGCACCGTTAGTACCTCTGGTTACACAGATACGCAGTATTTT. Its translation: CASTVSTSGYTDTQYF. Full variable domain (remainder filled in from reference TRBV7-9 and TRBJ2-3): DTGVSQNPRHKITKRGQNVTFRCDPISEHNRLYWYRQTLGQGPEFLTYFQNEAQLEKSRLLSDRFSAERPKGSFSTLEIQRTEQGDSAMYLCASTVSTSGYTDTQYFGPGTRLTVL.

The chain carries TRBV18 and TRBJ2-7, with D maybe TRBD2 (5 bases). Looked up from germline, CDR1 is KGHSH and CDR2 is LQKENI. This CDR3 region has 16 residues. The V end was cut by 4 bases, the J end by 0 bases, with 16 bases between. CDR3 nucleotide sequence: TGTGCCAGCTCACGCGAGAGTGGGAGTAGCTCCTACGAGCAGTACTTC. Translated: CASSRESGSSSYEQYF.

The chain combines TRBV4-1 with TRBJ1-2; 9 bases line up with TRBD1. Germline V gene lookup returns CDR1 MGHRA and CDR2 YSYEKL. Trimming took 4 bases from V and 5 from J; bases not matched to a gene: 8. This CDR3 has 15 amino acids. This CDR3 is CASSPGDRAGYGYTF. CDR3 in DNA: TGCGCCAGCAGCCCAGGGGACAGGGCAGGTTATGGCTACACCTTC.

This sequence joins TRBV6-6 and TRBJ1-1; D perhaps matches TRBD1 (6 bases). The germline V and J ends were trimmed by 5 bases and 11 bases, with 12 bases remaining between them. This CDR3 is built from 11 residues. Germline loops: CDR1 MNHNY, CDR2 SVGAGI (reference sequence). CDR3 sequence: CASSPGGEAFF. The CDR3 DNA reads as TGTGCCAGCAGTCCCGGGGGCGAGGCTTTCTTT.

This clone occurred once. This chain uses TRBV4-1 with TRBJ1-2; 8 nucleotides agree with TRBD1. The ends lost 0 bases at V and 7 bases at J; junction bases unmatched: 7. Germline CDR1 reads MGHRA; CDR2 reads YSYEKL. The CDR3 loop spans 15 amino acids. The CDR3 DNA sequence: TGCGCCAGCAGCCAAGAACACCAGGGGGCTAGTGGCTACACCTTC. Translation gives CASSQEHQGASGYTF.

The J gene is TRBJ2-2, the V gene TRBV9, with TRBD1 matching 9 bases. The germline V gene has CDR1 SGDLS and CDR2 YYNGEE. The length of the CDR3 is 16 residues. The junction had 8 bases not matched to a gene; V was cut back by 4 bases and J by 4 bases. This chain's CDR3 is CASSPSTGGLTGELFF. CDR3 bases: TGTGCCAGCAGCCCGTCTACAGGGGGCCTCACCGGGGAGCTGTTTTTT.

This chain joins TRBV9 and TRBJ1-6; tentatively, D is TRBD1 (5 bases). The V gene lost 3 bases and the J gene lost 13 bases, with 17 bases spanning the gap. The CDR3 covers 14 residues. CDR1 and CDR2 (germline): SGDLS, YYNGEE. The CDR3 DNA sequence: TGTGCCAGCAGCGAAGCTATAGGACAACGGCCCCTCCACTTT. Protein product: CASSEAIGQRPLHF.

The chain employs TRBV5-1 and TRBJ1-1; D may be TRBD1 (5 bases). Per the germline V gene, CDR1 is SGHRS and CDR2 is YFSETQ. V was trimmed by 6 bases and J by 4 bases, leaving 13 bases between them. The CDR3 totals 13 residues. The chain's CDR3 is CASNSQGTTEAFF. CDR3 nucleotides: TGCGCCAGCAACTCCCAGGGAACCACTGAAGCTTTCTTT.

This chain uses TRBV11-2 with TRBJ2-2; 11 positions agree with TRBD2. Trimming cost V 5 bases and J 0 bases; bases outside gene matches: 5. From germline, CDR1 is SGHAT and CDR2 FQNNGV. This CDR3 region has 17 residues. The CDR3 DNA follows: TGTGCCAGCAGCCTGGGACTAGCGGAGACGAACACCGGGGAGCTGTTTTTT. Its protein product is CASSLGLAETNTGELFF.

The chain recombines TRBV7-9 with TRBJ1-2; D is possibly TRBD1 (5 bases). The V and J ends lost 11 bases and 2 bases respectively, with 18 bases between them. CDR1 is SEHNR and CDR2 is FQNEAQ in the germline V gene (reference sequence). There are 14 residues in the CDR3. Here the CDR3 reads CALNGGDSNYGYTF. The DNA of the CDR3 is TGTGCCTTAAATGGGGGGGACTCAAACTATGGCTACACCTTC. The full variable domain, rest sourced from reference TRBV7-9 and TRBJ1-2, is DTGVSQNPRHKITKRGQNVTFRCDPISEHNRLYWYRQTLGQGPEFLTYFQNEAQLEKSRLLSDRFSAERPKGSFSTLEIQRTEQGDSAMYLCALNGGDSNYGYTFGSGTRLTVV.

CDR3 nucleotide sequence: TGCGCCAGCAGTGCTTCGGATTCCTACGAGCAGTACTTC. The encoded protein is CASSASDSYEQYF. V usage is TRBV10-1 and J usage is TRBJ2-7; unclear D gene. The CDR3 loop spans 13 amino acids. Germline values: CDR1 WNHNN, CDR2 SYGVQD (reference sequence). V dropped 4 bases and J dropped 1 base, with 8 bases sitting between them.

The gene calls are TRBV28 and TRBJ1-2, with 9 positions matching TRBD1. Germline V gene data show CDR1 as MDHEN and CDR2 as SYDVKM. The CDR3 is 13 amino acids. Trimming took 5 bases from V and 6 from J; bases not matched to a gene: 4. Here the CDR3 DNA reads TGTGCCAGCAGTGTGGGGACAGGGAATGGCTACACCTTC. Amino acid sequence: CASSVGTGNGYTF.

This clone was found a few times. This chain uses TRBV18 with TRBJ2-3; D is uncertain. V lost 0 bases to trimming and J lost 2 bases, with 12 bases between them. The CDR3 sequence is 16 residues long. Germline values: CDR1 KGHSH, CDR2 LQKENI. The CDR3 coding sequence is TGTGCCAGCTCACCACCGTTTAGAGACCACACAGATACGCAGTATTTT. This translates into CASSPPFRDHTDTQYF.

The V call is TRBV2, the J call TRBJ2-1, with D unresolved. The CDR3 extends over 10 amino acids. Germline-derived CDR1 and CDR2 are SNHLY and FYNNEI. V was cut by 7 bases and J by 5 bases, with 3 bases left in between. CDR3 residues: CASIDNEQFF. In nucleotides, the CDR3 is TGTGCCAGCATAGACAATGAGCAGTTCTTC.

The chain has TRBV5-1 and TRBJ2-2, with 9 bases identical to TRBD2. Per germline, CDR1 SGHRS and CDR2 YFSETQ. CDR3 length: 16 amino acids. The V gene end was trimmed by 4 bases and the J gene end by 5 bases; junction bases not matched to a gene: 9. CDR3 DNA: TGCGCCAGCAGCCCGCGCTCCAGCGGGGGGACCGGGGAGCTGTTTTTT. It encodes CASSPRSSGGTGELFF.

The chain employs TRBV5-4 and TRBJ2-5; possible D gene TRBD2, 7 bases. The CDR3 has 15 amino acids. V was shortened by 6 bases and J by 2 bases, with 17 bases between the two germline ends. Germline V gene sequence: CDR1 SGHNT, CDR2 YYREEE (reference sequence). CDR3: CASIRRGGEQETQYF. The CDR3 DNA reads TGTGCCAGCATTAGGAGGGGGGGCGAACAAGAGACCCAGTACTTC.

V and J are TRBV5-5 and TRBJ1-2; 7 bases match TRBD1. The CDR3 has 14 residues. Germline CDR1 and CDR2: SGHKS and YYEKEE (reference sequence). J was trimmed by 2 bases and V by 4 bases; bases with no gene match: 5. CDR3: CASSPLQGNYGYTF. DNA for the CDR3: TGTGCCAGCAGCCCACTACAGGGGAACTATGGCTACACCTTC. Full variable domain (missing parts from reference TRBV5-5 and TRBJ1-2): DAGVTQSPTHLIKTRGQQVTLRCSPISGHKSVSWYQQVLGQGPQFIFQYYEKEERGRGNFPDRFSARQFPNYSSELNVNALLLGDSALYLCASSPLQGNYGYTFGSGTRLTVV.

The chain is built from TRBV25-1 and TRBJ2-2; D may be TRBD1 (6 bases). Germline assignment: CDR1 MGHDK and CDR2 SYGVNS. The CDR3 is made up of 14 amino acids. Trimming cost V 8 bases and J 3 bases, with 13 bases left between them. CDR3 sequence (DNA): TGTGCCAGCCTAAGGGCAGGGGACACCGGGGAGCTGTTTTTT. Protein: CASLRAGDTGELFF.

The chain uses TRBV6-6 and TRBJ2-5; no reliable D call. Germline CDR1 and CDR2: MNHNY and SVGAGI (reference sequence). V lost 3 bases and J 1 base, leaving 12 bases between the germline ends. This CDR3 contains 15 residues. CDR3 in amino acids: CASSYDEIGQETQYF. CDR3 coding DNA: TGTGCCAGCAGTTATGACGAAATTGGCCAAGAGACCCAGTACTTC.